This T cell receptor beta chain was recovered during a study of blood T cell repertoires in COVID-19. Across the whole study: Samples taken during acute and convalescent COVID-19 were collected in the United States, Italy and Spain. The cDNA or gDNA used as material had been derived from T cells, B-cell-depleted T cells, or PBMCs.

Methods used by the authors: Reference gene primer amplification yielded estimated nucleated cell counts. The repertoire was sequenced with immunoSEQ multiplex PCR; TCRdb's copy has only in-frame clones and lacks some. The V and J calls and clone size were taken over from that table, and D and trimming were inferred from the DNA. The sample carries some 110,000 clones, around four fifths recorded once. V was pared by 3 bases and J by 0 bases, with 11 bases of the junction left unmatched. The CDR3 sequence is 19 residues long. CDR1 and CDR2 from the germline V gene are SGDLS and YYNGEE. The V gene is TRBV9, the J gene TRBJ2-1; 11 bases align to TRBD1. Sequenced material: peripheral blood. The sequence was collected from a woman aged 65 to 85 with acute or convalescent COVID-19. CDR3 in amino acids: CASSGTGTGGGSSYNEQFF. DNA of the CDR3: TGTGCCAGCAGCGGGACCGGGACAGGGGGTGGAAGCTCCTACAATGAGCAGTTCTTC.